Sequencing of this T cell receptor beta chain was carried out in a study of PD-1 blockade in classical Hodgkin lymphoma. Study results and caveats: The diversity seen at baseline in complete responders resembled that of newly diagnosed patients. There was a significant rise in CD4+ TCR diversity by C4D1, with no such rise for CD8+.

Every one of the patients relapsed after autologous stem cell transplantation (brentuximab vedotin exposure was variable). Clones were read by immunoSEQ multiplex PCR, and TCRdb kept only the in-frame ones, dropping some. Of more than 70,000 clones in the sample, nearly 95% were seen once. V lost 4 bases to trimming and J lost 6 bases, with 7 bases between them. This CDR3 spans 12 amino acids. Germline loops: CDR1 LNHDA, CDR2 SQIVND (reference sequence). With respect to this clone: Antigen: not known.

This chain uses TRBV19 with TRBJ2-1; D remains unclear. This sequence was found in a human donor with classical Hodgkin lymphoma. This specimen was peripheral blood mononuclear cells (PBMCs), taken before the second cycle of nivolumab. The CDR3: CASSTGPNEQFF. CDR3 sequence (DNA): TGTGCCAGTAGTACCGGACCCAATGAGCAGTTCTTC.